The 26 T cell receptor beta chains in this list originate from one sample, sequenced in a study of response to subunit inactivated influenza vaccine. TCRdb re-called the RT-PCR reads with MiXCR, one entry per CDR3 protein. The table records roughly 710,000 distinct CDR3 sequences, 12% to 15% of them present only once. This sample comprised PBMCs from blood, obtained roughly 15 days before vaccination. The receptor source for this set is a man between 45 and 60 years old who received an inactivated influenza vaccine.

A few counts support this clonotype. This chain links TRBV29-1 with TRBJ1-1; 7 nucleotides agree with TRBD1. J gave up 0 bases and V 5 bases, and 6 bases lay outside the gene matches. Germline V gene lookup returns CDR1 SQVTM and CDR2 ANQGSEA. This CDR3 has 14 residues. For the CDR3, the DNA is TGCAGCGTTACAGGGGTCGGAGTGAACACTGAAGCTTTCTTT. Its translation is CSVTGVGVNTEAFF.

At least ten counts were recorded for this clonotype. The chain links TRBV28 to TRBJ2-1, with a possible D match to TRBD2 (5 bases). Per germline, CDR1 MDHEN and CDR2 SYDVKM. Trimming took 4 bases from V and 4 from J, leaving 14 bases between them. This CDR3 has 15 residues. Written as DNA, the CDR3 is TGTGCCAGCAGTTCCGGGAAACCTACATACAATGAGCAGTTCTTC. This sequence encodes CASSSGKPTYNEQFF.

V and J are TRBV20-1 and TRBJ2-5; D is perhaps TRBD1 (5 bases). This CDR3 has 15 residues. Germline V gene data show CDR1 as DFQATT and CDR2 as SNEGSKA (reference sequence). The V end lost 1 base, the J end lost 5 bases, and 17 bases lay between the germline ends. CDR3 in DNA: TGCAGTGCTAGAGGTCAGGGTATGTCTCGGGAGACCCAGTACTTC. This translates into CSARGQGMSRETQYF.

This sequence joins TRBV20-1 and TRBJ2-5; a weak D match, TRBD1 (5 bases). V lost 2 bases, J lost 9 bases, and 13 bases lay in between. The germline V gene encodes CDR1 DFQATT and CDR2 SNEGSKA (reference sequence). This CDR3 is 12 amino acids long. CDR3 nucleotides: TGCAGTGCTAGACCCGCACAAGGGGCCCAGTACTTC. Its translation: CSARPAQGAQYF.

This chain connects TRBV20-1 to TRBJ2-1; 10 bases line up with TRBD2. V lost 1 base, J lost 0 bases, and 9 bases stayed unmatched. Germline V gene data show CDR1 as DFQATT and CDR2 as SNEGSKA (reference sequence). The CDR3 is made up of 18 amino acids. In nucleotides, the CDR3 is TGCAGTGCTAGAGGTCGGTTTAGCGGGAGGAGCTCCTACAATGAGCAGTTCTTC. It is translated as CSARGRFSGRSSYNEQFF.

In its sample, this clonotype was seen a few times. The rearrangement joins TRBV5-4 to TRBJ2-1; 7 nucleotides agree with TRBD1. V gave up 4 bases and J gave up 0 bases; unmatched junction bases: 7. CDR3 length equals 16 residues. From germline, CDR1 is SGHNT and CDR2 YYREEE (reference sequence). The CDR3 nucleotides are TGTGCCAGCAGCCTGCCGGGACAGTACTCCTACAATGAGCAGTTCTTC. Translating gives CASSLPGQYSYNEQFF. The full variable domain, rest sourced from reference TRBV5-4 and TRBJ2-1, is ETGVTQSPTHLIKTRGQQVTLRCSSQSGHNTVSWYQQALGQGPQFIFQYYREEENGRGNFPPRFSGLQFPNYSSELNVNALELDDSALYLCASSLPGQYSYNEQFFGPGTRLTVL.

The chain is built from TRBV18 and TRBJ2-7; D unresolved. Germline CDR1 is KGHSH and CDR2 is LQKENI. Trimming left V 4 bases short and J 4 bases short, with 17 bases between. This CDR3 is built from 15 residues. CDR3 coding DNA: TGTGCCAGCTCACTGGGTGCCTCGGGTAATTACGAGCAGTACTTC. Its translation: CASSLGASGNYEQYF.

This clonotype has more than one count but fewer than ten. In nucleotides, the CDR3 is TGCGCCAGCAGCTTATTTATGACAGATACGCAGTATTTT. Protein product: CASSLFMTDTQYF. The chain uses TRBV5-1 and TRBJ2-3; D is ambiguous. The ends were cut back, 2 bases at V and 3 bases at J, with 7 bases in the middle. The CDR3 extends over 13 amino acids. Per germline, CDR1 SGHRS and CDR2 YFSETQ.

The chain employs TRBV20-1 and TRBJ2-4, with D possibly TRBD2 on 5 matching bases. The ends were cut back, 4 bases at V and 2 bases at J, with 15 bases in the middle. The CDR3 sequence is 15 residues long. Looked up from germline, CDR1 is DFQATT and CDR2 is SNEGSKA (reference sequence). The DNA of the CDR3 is TGCAGTGCTATTAAGCCCCGGGGAACCAAAAACATTCAGTACTTC. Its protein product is CSAIKPRGTKNIQYF.

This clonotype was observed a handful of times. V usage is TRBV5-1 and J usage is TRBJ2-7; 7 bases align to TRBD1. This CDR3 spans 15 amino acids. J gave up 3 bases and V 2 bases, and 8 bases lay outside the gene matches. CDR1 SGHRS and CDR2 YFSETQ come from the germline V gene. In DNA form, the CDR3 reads TGCGCCAGCAGCTTTCAGACAGGGTCCCGCTACGAGCAGTACTTC. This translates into CASSFQTGSRYEQYF.

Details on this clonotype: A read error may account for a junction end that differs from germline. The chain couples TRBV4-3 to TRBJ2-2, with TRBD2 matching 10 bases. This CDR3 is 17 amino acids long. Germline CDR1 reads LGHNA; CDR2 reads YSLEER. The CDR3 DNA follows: TGCGCCGGCAGCCAAGGCCTAGCGGGGGCCGGAACCGGGGAGCTGTTTTTT. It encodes CAGSQGLAGAGTGELFF.

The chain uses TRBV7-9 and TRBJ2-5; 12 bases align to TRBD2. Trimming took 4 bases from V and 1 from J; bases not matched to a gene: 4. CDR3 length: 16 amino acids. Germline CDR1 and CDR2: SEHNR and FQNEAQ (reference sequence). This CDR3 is CASSYGLAGPQETQYF. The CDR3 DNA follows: TGTGCCAGCAGCTACGGACTAGCGGGACCCCAAGAGACCCAGTACTTC. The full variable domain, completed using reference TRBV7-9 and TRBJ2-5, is DTGVSQNPRHKITKRGQNVTFRCDPISEHNRLYWYRQTLGQGPEFLTYFQNEAQLEKSRLLSDRFSAERPKGSFSTLEIQRTEQGDSAMYLCASSYGLAGPQETQYFGPGTRLLVL.

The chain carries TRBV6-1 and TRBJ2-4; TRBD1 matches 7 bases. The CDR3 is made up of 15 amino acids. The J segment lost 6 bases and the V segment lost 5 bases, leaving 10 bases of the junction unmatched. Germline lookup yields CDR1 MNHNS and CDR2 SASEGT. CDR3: CASSPTGTETNIQYF. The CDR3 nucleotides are TGTGCCAGCAGTCCCACCGGGACAGAAACAAACATTCAGTACTTC.

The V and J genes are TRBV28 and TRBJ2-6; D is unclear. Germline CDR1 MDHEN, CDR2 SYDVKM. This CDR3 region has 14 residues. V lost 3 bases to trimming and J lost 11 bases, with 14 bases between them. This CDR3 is CASSFAPLTYVLTF. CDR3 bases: TGTGCCAGCAGTTTTGCACCCCTGACATACGTCCTGACTTTC. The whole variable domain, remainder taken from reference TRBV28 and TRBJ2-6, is DVKVTQSSRYLVKRTGEKVFLECVQDMDHENMFWYRQDPGLGLRLIYFSYDVKMKEKGDIPEGYSVSREKKERFSLILESASTNQTSMYLCASSFAPLTYVLTFGAGSRLTVL.

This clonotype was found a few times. The CDR3 sequence is CASSWASGGASEQFF. CDR3 DNA sequence: TGCGCCAGCAGCTGGGCTAGCGGGGGGGCCAGTGAGCAGTTCTTC. This chain connects TRBV5-1 to TRBJ2-1; TRBD2 matches at 12 bases. The CDR3 loop spans 15 amino acids. CDR1 and CDR2 from the germline V gene are SGHRS and YFSETQ. The V and J ends lost 3 bases and 9 bases, in that order; junction bases with no gene match: 7.

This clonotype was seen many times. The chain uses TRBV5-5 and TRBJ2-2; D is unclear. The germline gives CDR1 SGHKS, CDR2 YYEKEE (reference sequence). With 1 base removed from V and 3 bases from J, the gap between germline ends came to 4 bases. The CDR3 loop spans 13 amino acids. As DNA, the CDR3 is TGTGCCAGCAGCTTGAGGTACACCGGGGAGCTGTTTTTT. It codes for CASSLRYTGELFF.

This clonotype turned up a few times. The CDR3 loop reads CASSAPRGGYTF. The CDR3 nucleotides read TGTGCCAGCAGTGCGCCCCGTGGAGGCTACACCTTC. The chain links TRBV12-3 or TRBV12-4 to TRBJ1-2, with D hard to call. The germline V and J ends were trimmed by 5 bases and 8 bases, with 12 bases remaining between them. The CDR3 extends over 12 amino acids.

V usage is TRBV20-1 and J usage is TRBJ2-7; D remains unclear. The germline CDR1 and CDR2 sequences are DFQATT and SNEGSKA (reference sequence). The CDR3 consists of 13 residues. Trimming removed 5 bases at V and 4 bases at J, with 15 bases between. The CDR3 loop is CSASEPPAYEQYF. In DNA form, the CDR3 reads TGCAGTGCTTCGGAACCTCCGGCTTACGAGCAGTACTTC.

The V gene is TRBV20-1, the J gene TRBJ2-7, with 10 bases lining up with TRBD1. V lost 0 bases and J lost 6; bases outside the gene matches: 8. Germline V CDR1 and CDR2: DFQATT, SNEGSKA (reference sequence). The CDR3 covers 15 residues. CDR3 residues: CSARDWDRGLGEQYF. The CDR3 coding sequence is TGCAGTGCTAGAGATTGGGACAGGGGTCTCGGCGAGCAGTACTTC.

CDR3 bases: TGCAGTGCCTTCCACCCCGACCTCGGACTAGCGGGGTGGAAGGCCCAGTACTTC. Encoded protein: CSAFHPDLGLAGWKAQYF. The chain combines TRBV20-1 with TRBJ2-5; TRBD2 aligns across 12 bases. The CDR3 runs 18 residues. The trim removed 6 bases at V and 9 bases at J, leaving 23 bases unmatched. In germline, CDR1 is DFQATT, CDR2 SNEGSKA (reference sequence).

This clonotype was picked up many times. The CDR3 spells CASSGRYEQYF. CDR3 bases: TGTGCCAGCAGTGGGCGCTACGAGCAGTACTTC. This chain joins TRBV12-3 or TRBV12-4 and TRBJ2-7; D is uncertain. The CDR3 has 11 residues. Trimming took 5 bases from V and 3 from J, leaving 5 bases between them.

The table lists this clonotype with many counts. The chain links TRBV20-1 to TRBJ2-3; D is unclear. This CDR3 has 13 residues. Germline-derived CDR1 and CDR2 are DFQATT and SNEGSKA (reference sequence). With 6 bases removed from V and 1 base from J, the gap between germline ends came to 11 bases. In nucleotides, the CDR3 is TGCAGTGCCCGACCCTCAGGCACAGATACGCAGTATTTT. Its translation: CSARPSGTDTQYF.

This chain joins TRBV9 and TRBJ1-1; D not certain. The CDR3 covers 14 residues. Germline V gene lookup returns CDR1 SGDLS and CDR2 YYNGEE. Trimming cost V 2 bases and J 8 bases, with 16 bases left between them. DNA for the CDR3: TGTGCCAGCAGCGTCGCACCAGGAGGGAGGGAAGCTTTCTTT. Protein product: CASSVAPGGREAFF.

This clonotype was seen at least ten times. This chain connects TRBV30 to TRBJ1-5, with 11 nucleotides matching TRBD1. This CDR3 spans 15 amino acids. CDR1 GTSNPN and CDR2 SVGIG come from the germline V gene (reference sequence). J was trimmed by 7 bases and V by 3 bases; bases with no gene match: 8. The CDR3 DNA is TGTGCCTGGAGCGCCGGGACAGGGGGACGACAGCCCCAGCATTTT. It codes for CAWSAGTGGRQPQHF.

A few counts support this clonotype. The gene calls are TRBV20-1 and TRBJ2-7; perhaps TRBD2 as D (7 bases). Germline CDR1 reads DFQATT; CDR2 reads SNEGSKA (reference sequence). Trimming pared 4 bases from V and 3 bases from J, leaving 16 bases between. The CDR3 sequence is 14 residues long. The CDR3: CSATLGGGGYEQYF. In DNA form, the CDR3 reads TGCAGTGCTACTTTAGGGGGGGGCGGCTACGAGCAGTACTTC.

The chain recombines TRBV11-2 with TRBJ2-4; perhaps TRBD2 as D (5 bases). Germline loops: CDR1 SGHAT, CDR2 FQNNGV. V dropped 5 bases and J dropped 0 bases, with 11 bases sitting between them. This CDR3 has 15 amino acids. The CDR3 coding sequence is TGTGCCAGCAGCCCCGGGAACTTAGCCAAAAACATTCAGTACTTC. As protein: CASSPGNLAKNIQYF.